This T cell receptor (beta chain) originates from a study of T cells after posttransplantation cyclophosphamide. Profiling relied on immunoSEQ multiplex PCR, and the TCRdb table lists in-frame clones only, not all of them. The table includes 15,000 to 20,000 clones, 75% to 90% detected once. Notes on the study in general: Later post-transplant blood repertoires were often dominated by donor CD8+ memory clones. TRB overlap between skin or GI tissue T cells and blood was limited.

This CDR3 has 15 amino acids. Germline assignment: CDR1 MDHEN and CDR2 SYDVKM. V lost 7 bases, J lost 5 bases, and 12 bases stayed unmatched. Treatment was busulfan-fludarabine conditioning, a marrow graft, and cyclophosphamide on days +3 and +4. On this clone itself: Its antigen is not known.

This chain uses TRBV28 with TRBJ2-7; 9 bases agree with TRBD1. This clonotype was sampled from a female patient between 35 and 55 years old who received an allogeneic stem cell transplant from a related donor, was CMV-positive, and had no GVHD. The T cells may partly be graft donor cells. Here the sequenced sample was PBMCs, taken after allogeneic stem cell transplant with posttransplant cyclophosphamide. The CDR3 coding sequence is TGTGCCAGCACCCCGAGGGGGACAGGGAGGCACGAGCAGTACTTC. Translating it yields CASTPRGTGRHEQYF.